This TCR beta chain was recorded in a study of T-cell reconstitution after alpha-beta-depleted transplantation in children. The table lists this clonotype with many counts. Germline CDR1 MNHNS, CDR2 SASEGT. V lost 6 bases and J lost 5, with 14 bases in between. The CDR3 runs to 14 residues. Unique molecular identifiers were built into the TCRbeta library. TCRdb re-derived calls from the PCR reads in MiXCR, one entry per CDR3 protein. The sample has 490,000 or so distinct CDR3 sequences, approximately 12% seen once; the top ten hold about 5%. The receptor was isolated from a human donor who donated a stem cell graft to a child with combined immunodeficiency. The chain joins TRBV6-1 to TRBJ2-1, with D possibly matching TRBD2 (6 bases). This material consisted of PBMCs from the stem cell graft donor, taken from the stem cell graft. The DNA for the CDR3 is TGTGCCAGCAGCCCATTAGCGGCCCACAATGAGCAGTTCTTC. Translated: CASSPLAAHNEQFF.